The source of this T cell receptor (beta chain) is a study of T-cell memory formation after mild COVID-19 (dated by TCRdb to about 2021). Regarding the study in general: TCR sequence clusters from the two donors were largely donor specific. In two donors, T-cell clones that expanded and contracted after mild COVID-19 were tracked by sequencing TCRalpha and TCRbeta repertoires over time. The cohort comprised two young, previously healthy adult volunteers, one female and one male. Results the study describes overall, beyond this receptor: SARS-CoV-2 specificity of the second-wave clones peaking on day 37 was not confirmed. Only two mild cases were covered in the study, and larger cohorts including severe cases with pre-infection samples were considered necessary. Some responding clones were detected in pre-infection memory, which suggested that pre-existing cross-reactive memory T cells had joined the SARS-CoV-2 response. Clones that contracted from day 15 to 85 showed balanced CD4/CD8 phenotypes, whereas a second wave of clones that expanded from day 15 to 37 leaned towards CD4+. Contracting CD4+ clones were found mainly in CM and EM memory subsets, while CD8+ clones were enriched in EMRA.

The CDR1 and CDR2 encoded by the germline V gene (reference sequence) are SEHNR and FQNEAQ. Trimming removed 5 bases from V and 5 bases from J; the gene matches leave 10 bases unexplained. The cysteine opens and the phenylalanine closes a CDR3 of 15 amino acids. Only CDR3 DNA remains: 45 bases, in frame from the first base. Sequenced on an Illumina NovaSeq 6000. cDNA libraries for TCRalpha and TCRbeta were prepared by 5'RACE using constant-segment primers, with sample barcodes and unique molecular identifiers added. Trizol reagent was used to extract RNA from every sample. The libraries were amplified in two PCR steps, and the second step added a second sample barcode and Illumina TruSeq adapters. Sequencing of libraries was performed on an Illumina NovaSeq with 2 x 150 bp paired-end reads. In the original analysis: With migec v1.2.7, reads were demultiplexed and then collapsed into UMI-guided consensus sequences. With mixcr v2.1.11, UMI consensuses were aligned to TRA and TRB V and J templates and assembled into clonotypes. A clonotype was counted as expanded or contracted only when both edgeR and NoisET called the clonotype significant, with the noise models trained on biological replicates. For edgeR calls, the cutoffs were a false discovery rate-adjusted p below 0.01 and a log2 fold-change threshold of 1. PCA with hierarchical clustering of max-normalized trajectories of the 1000 most abundant clonotypes was used as exploratory dynamics analysis. Separately sequenced CD4+ and CD8+ repertoires were used to assign the CD4 or CD8 phenotype of responding clones. Using fastp at Q25 and MiXCR, TCRdb reprocessed the public reads and kept productive beta chains. All rows with the same CDR3 protein become a single entry with the most common DNA and genes. The V and J calls and clone size are TCRdb's, not the authors'. Present in this sample are 250,000 to 300,000 distinct CDR3 sequences, about 16% of which were seen just once. Roughly 23% of the sample goes to the ten largest clones.

Turning to this clonotype: What antigen it recognizes has not been identified. Base qualities are missing; no much larger clone stands one base away.

PBMCs were isolated by Ficoll-Paque density gradient centrifugation. The receptor was isolated from a young man who had mild COVID-19 (a few samples of this study predate the infection). The sample titles of this study are shuffled in the database, so cell type and time point are left out; the donor was told from shared clones. The chain is encoded by TRBV7-9 joined to TRBJ2-3, with 7 junctional bases fitting TRBD1. Sequencing was done on a sample of PBMCs or a T cell subset sorted from them (not recorded which). The nucleotides read TGTGCCAGCAGCCACCGACAGGGAGTAATAGATACGCAGTATTTT. It codes for CASSHRQGVIDTQYF.